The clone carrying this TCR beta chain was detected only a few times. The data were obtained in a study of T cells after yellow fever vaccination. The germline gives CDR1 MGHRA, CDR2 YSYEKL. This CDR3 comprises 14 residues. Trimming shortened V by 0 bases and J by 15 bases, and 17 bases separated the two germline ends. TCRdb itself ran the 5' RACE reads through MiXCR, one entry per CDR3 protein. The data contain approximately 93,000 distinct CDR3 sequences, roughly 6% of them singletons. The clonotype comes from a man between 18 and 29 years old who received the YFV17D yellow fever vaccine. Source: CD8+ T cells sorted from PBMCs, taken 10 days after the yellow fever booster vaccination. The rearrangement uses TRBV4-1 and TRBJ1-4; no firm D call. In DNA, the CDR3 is TGCGCCAGCAGCCAAGACTACGGTGACGAGAAAGTGTTTTTT. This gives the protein CASSQDYGDEKVFF.